A selection of T cell receptor beta chains follows, all from one sample in a study of blood T cell repertoires in COVID-19. TCRdb's table, derived via immunoSEQ multiplex PCR, lists solely in-frame clones and lacks some. The table includes approximately 230,000 clones, 80% to 90% detected once. The sample comprised PBMCs or T cells enriched from blood (not recorded which). Receptor source: a woman aged 45-65 years with acute COVID-19. Both conserved end residues are part of each CDR3. Each record gives: J gene, D gene, V gene, clone size, CDR3 protein, CDR3 DNA. The D gene is left open where the match is weak. A clone size is listed for some rows: how often the clone was seen (once, few, many), or a class if it is expanded.

J gene: TRBJ2-1; D gene: TRBD2; V gene: TRBV14; clone size: -; CDR3 protein: CASSRPGTSAGPPHEQFF; CDR3 DNA: TGTGCCAGCAGCCGCCCCGGGACTAGCGCCGGCCCCCCTCATGAGCAGTTCTTC
J gene: TRBJ1-5; D gene: TRBD1; V gene: TRBV28; clone size: -; CDR3 protein: CASSFPGTGNIPPQHF; CDR3 DNA: TGTGCCAGCAGTTTCCCCGGGACAGGGAATATTCCGCCCCAGCATTTT
J gene: TRBJ2-5; D gene: -; V gene: TRBV7-2; clone size: -; CDR3 protein: CASSLVWRIQETQYF; CDR3 DNA: TGTGCCAGCAGCTTAGTGTGGAGAATCCAAGAGACCCAGTACTTC
J gene: TRBJ2-1; D gene: TRBD2; V gene: TRBV7-2; clone size: -; CDR3 protein: CASSLAGSSGQYNEQFF; CDR3 DNA: TGTGCCAGCAGCTTAGCGGGAAGTAGCGGGCAGTACAATGAGCAGTTCTTC
J gene: TRBJ1-5; D gene: TRBD1; V gene: TRBV6-2/TRBV6-3; clone size: -; CDR3 protein: CASSYSIRRDRGRLEQPQHF; CDR3 DNA: TGTGCCAGCAGTTACTCCATTAGACGGGACAGGGGGCGCCTGGAACAGCCCCAGCATTTT
J gene: TRBJ1-6; D gene: -; V gene: TRBV7-2; clone size: -; CDR3 protein: CASSLSGTGVNSPLHF; CDR3 DNA: TGTGCCAGCAGCTTATCAGGAACAGGAGTTAATTCACCCCTCCACTTT
J gene: TRBJ2-3; D gene: TRBD2; V gene: TRBV6-1; clone size: -; CDR3 protein: CASSDGRWDTQYF; CDR3 DNA: TGTGCCAGCAGTGACGGGAGGTGGGATACGCAGTATTTT
J gene: TRBJ2-2; D gene: -; V gene: TRBV7-9; clone size: once; CDR3 protein: CASSLELDTGELFF; CDR3 DNA: TGTGCCAGCAGCTTAGAACTCGACACCGGGGAGCTGTTTTTT
J gene: TRBJ2-3; D gene: -; V gene: TRBV20-1; clone size: -; CDR3 protein: CSAREDSRQYF; CDR3 DNA: TGCAGTGCTAGAGAGGACTCTAGACAGTATTTT
J gene: TRBJ2-1; D gene: TRBD2; V gene: TRBV11-2; clone size: -; CDR3 protein: CASRGTIAGESSYNEQFF; CDR3 DNA: TGTGCCAGCAGAGGGACTATAGCGGGCGAGAGCTCCTACAATGAGCAGTTCTTC
J gene: TRBJ2-5; D gene: TRBD1; V gene: TRBV7-9; clone size: -; CDR3 protein: CASSLGQGVQETQYF; CDR3 DNA: TGTGCCAGCAGCCTGGGACAGGGGGTTCAAGAGACCCAGTACTTC
J gene: TRBJ1-4; D gene: -; V gene: TRBV19; clone size: -; CDR3 protein: CASSMVVGQSNEKLFF; CDR3 DNA: TGTGCCAGTAGTATGGTCGTCGGACAGTCTAATGAAAAACTGTTTTTT
J gene: TRBJ2-1; D gene: -; V gene: TRBV28; clone size: -; CDR3 protein: CASSLKGQGLYNEQFF; CDR3 DNA: TGTGCCAGCAGTTTAAAAGGGCAGGGGCTCTACAATGAGCAGTTCTTC
J gene: TRBJ2-1; D gene: -; V gene: TRBV4-2; clone size: -; CDR3 protein: CASSQGAEQFF; CDR3 DNA: TGTGCCAGCAGCCAGGGGGCGGAGCAGTTCTTC
J gene: TRBJ2-7; D gene: TRBD2; V gene: TRBV29-1; clone size: -; CDR3 protein: CSVLLAGGHENF; CDR3 DNA: TGCAGCGTACTACTAGCGGGAGGACACGAGAACTTC
J gene: TRBJ2-1; D gene: TRBD2; V gene: TRBV28; clone size: -; CDR3 protein: CASSWSAGEEQFF; CDR3 DNA: TGTGCCAGCAGTTGGTCAGCGGGAGAGGAGCAGTTCTTC
J gene: TRBJ2-3; D gene: TRBD2; V gene: TRBV23-1; clone size: -; CDR3 protein: CASSQSPGRVGLDTQYF; CDR3 DNA: TGCGCCAGCAGTCAATCGCCAGGGAGGGTTGGTCTAGATACGCAGTATTTT
J gene: TRBJ2-3; D gene: TRBD1; V gene: TRBV2; clone size: -; CDR3 protein: CASSRQGTQYF; CDR3 DNA: TGTGCCAGCAGTAGACAGGGGACGCAGTATTTT
J gene: TRBJ2-7; D gene: -; V gene: TRBV19; clone size: -; CDR3 protein: CASSYSVGSYEQYF; CDR3 DNA: TGTGCCAGTAGTTATAGCGTCGGGTCCTACGAGCAGTACTTC
J gene: TRBJ1-5; D gene: TRBD1; V gene: TRBV19; clone size: -; CDR3 protein: CASNEGAQPQHF; CDR3 DNA: TGTGCCAGTAATGAGGGGGCACAGCCCCAGCATTTT
J gene: TRBJ2-2; D gene: -; V gene: TRBV5-1; clone size: -; CDR3 protein: CASNRDTANTGELFF; CDR3 DNA: TGCGCCAGCAATCGGGACACCGCGAACACCGGGGAGCTGTTTTTT
J gene: TRBJ1-6; D gene: -; V gene: TRBV12-3/TRBV12-4; clone size: -; CDR3 protein: CASSVGGSPLHF; CDR3 DNA: TGTGCCAGCAGCGTGGGGGGTTCACCCCTCCACTTT
J gene: TRBJ1-2; D gene: -; V gene: TRBV27; clone size: -; CDR3 protein: CASSLGAISSYGYTF; CDR3 DNA: TGTGCCAGCAGCTTGGGAGCCATCTCCTCCTATGGCTACACCTTC
J gene: TRBJ2-7; D gene: -; V gene: TRBV7-6; clone size: -; CDR3 protein: CASSFFAREQHF; CDR3 DNA: TGTGCCAGCAGCTTTTTCGCCCGGGAGCAGCACTTC
J gene: TRBJ1-2; D gene: TRBD1; V gene: TRBV9; clone size: -; CDR3 protein: CASSVDLGQSLRGYTF; CDR3 DNA: TGTGCCAGCAGCGTTGACTTGGGACAGTCCTTGAGAGGCTACACCTTC
J gene: TRBJ1-4; D gene: TRBD1; V gene: TRBV15; clone size: -; CDR3 protein: CATSREGTGDEKLFF; CDR3 DNA: TGTGCCACCAGCAGAGAAGGGACAGGTGATGAAAAACTGTTTTTT
J gene: TRBJ2-3; D gene: TRBD2; V gene: TRBV3-1/TRBV3-2; clone size: few; CDR3 protein: CASSGDSRDYLQSTQYF; CDR3 DNA: TGTGCCAGCAGCGGAGACTCCCGGGACTACCTCCAGTCTACGCAGTATTTT
J gene: TRBJ1-5; D gene: TRBD1; V gene: TRBV19; clone size: -; CDR3 protein: CASSIGQGAEQPQHF; CDR3 DNA: TGTGCCAGTAGTATCGGACAGGGGGCTGAGCAGCCCCAGCATTTT
J gene: TRBJ1-2; D gene: -; V gene: TRBV4-3; clone size: -; CDR3 protein: CAARGAHGYTF; CDR3 DNA: TGCGCCGCAAGGGGCGCGCATGGCTACACCTTC